The source of this T cell receptor (beta chain) is a study of CD39 and CD103 CD8 tumor-infiltrating T cells listed by TCRdb under 2018. Describing the broader study: The repertoire comparisons shown came from four patients: one with an HPV-positive HNSCC, one with an HPV-negative HNSCC, one with ovarian cancer and one with melanoma. Repertoires of CD8 TIL subsets defined by CD103 and CD39 were compared with peripheral memory CD8 T cells by TCRbeta CDR3 deep sequencing.

This clone is judged hyperexpanded (1% or more). Its antigen specificity is not known. Qualities for individual bases were not recorded, and no much larger clone is one base off. What the study reported, not specific to this receptor: DP TIL clonotypes were rarely found in blood or uninvolved lymph node, whereas DN TIL clonotypes largely overlapped peripheral memory CD8 repertoires. DP CD8 TILs appeared to be more oligoclonal than DN and SP CD8 TILs and blood memory CD8 T cells, with roughly 56-90% covered by the top 30 clonotypes.

CDR1 is given as MGHRA and CDR2 as YSYEKL, both from the germline V gene. Taken from cysteine to phenylalanine, the CDR3 has 14 residues. Here the CDR3 DNA is all that survives: 42 bases in frame from base 1. V is cut back by 3 bases and J by 3 bases, with 3 bases in the junction unmatched. For each subset, between roughly 8,500 and 110,000 sorted cells were used for genomic DNA extraction with the DNeasy Blood and Tissue Kit. The immunoSEQ service sequenced and mapped the TCRbeta V-J or V-D-J regions, with coverage above 9.5x for each sample. The paper's data handling went like this. Analysis was limited to productive rearrangements exported from the immunoSEQ Analyzer platform, and clonality was evaluated on the 500 most abundant clones. The Morisita-Horn similarity index and the Jaccard index were used to quantify the overlap in repertoires between populations. In about 6 cancer patients, Morisita-Horn similarity was measured between the TCR repertoires of CD8 T-cell subsets. TCRdb limited this immuneACCESS table to in-frame rearrangements with V and J called. A share of clones is missing; checked studies link under half to unresolved V genes, and the rest is unexplained. V and J calls plus clone size are reproduced from that table; the DNA served to infer D and trimming. The sample contains several hundred clones, around 59% of them found a single time. Around 29% of the sample belongs to the ten largest clones.

No therapy was being received by patients at the time of sample collection, although prior treatments had ranged from chemotherapy, radiotherapy, surgery and immunotherapy to none. Thawed cells were enriched for T lymphocytes with a negative-selection kit, adding EpCAM beads for tumor-infiltrating lymphocytes. CD8 TIL subsets were FACS-sorted as CD3+CD4-CD8+CD45RA- cells split by CD39 and CD103 expression into DN, SP and DP. Tumor specimens were minced, digested for 1 h with hyaluronidase, collagenase and DNase, filtered, enriched by Ficoll and cryopreserved. Populations were sorted to approximately 99% purity on a FACSAria II, and cell pellets were frozen for TCR sequencing without culture.

The receptor chain draws on TRBV4-1 and TRBJ1-1; 8 of the junction bases match TRBD1. This TCR was sampled from a human donor with head and neck squamous cell carcinoma. Source material: CD39+ CD103+ CD8+ T cells sorted from the tumor. The intended sense of this specimen's cell subset or site label: CD103+CD39+ double-positive CD45RA- CD8 T cells. The CDR3 reads as follows: CASSHRTGYTEAFF. The sequenced DNA is TGCGCCAGCAGCCATAGGACAGGGTACACTGAAGCTTTCTTT.